This T cell receptor beta chain was observed in a study of blood T cell repertoires in COVID-19. Overall study: Some COVID-19 samples were acute and others convalescent; all came from the United States, Italy and Spain.

The V gene's germline CDR1 is SQVTM and CDR2 ANQGSEA. V was shortened by 6 bases and J by 2 bases, with 14 bases between the two germline ends. The CDR3 has 13 residues. Sequenced by immunoSEQ multiplex PCR; TCRdb stores in-frame clones only, minus some. The sample holds 220,000 or so clones; 80% to 95% are singletons and the top ten take about 0.8%. In its sample, this clone was seen once. This chain connects TRBV29-1 to TRBJ2-7, with a possible D match to TRBD2 (5 bases). This clonotype was sampled from a man in his sixties with COVID-19, enrolled during active disease. Source material: peripheral blood. CDR3 nucleotides: TGCAGCGTGGCAACGAGGGCTGCCTACGAGCAGTACTTC. Protein: CSVATRAAYEQYF.